This T cell receptor beta chain is drawn from a study of T cells in localized non-small cell lung cancer (dated by TCRdb to about 2020). Describing the broader study: The study examined T cell repertoires in approximately 240 patients with early-stage NSCLC and compared tumors with uninvolved tumor-adjacent lungs. A mean age of approximately 66 years was recorded for the NSCLC patients, of whom 129 were male and about a hundred were female. The cohort comprised around 250 treatment-naïve NSCLC patients with resected, localized lung tumors.

Notes on this clone: Its antigen remains unidentified. No much larger clonotype is one base removed from it; base qualities were not supplied.

From cysteine to phenylalanine, the CDR3 is 16 amino acids long. The CDR3 DNA has 48 bases and is translated from base 1. From the germline V gene, CDR1 is MNHNS and CDR2 is SASEGT. The V end loses 3 bases and the J end loses 4 bases, and a stretch of 19 bases separates them. The study at large found these results: Since the design was exploratory, TCR variables were selected using unadjusted p-values with no false-discovery rate correction. A median of 57 of the top 100 tumor clones turned up in the paired uninvolved adjacent lung, and roughly 28 of those clones also ranked among the top 100 of that same adjacent lung. Higher T cell density in blood was associated with longer overall survival, whereas higher clonality in adjacent lung was associated with shorter survival. Because multi-region tumor sequencing was not performed, intratumor heterogeneity could not be ruled out. Uninvolved tumor-adjacent lung showed the highest T cell clonality, higher than tumor, which suggests more focused antigenic responses in the adjacent lung.

At diagnosis, peripheral blood, uninvolved tumor-adjacent lung and tumor were collected and stored as a combination of fresh-frozen and FFPE material. For TCR repertoire profiling, blood samples were analyzed as peripheral blood mononuclear cells. TCR beta CDR3 regions were sequenced from DNA using the immunoSEQ Assay. The study's own analysis went as follows. To compute T cell density, TCR beta template counts were normalized to usable DNA, which was estimated by amplifying housekeeping genes. The preseqR package was used to estimate richness by extrapolating to 400,000 templates for PBMC samples and to 120,000 templates for tissue samples. Clonality was calculated as one minus Pielou's evenness. Tissue-enriched TCRs were identified by differential abundance testing using productive amino-acid clonotypes, minimum total count 5 and alpha 0.1. Repertoire overlap between compartments was quantified with the Jaccard Index and Morisita Overlap Index. GLIPH clustered TCR beta CDR3s with public tetramer-defined viral CDR3s; viral motifs required at least three viral sequences plus V-gene enrichment. As stored in TCRdb, this immuneACCESS dataset retains in-frame rearrangements with V and J assigned. A fraction of the clones does not appear; measured against another copy, unresolved V genes explain less than half of the discrepancy, and the remainder lacks a known reason. V and J calls and clone size are copied from that table; D and trimming were computed from the DNA. The sample yields 15,000 or so clones; roughly 90% were counted once. The top ten clones comprise over 25% of the sample.

The specimen comprised peripheral blood, sampled before any cancer treatment. This TCR derives from an older female donor with stage III squamous cell lung carcinoma. Recombination connected TRBV6-1 to TRBJ2-7, with no D gene named confidently. CDR3 reads: CASSDSFLGKSYEQYF. DNA sequence: TGTGCCAGCAGTGATAGTTTTTTGGGGAAATCTTACGAGCAGTACTTC.